A selection of T cell receptor beta chains follows, all from one sample in a study of cytomegalovirus exposure and HLA in healthy donors. Data came from immunoSEQ multiplex PCR; TCRdb stores just in-frame clones and leaves some out. This table has 140,000 to 150,000 clones, 76% appearing once. The sample taken for sequencing was PBMCs. The receptors were gathered from a middle-aged woman in good health and CMV-seronegative. CDR3s include the opening cysteine and the closing phenylalanine or tryptophan. The order of the fields is J gene, V gene, clone size, D gene, CDR3 protein, CDR3 DNA. The D gene is left open where the match is weak. Expanded clones are given a class, and other clones once, few, many or no size at all.

j_gene: TRBJ2-7; v_gene: TRBV6-1; abundance: .; d_gene: .; CDR3aa: CASDRQRFYEQYF; CDR3nt: TGTGCCAGCGACCGACAGAGATTCTACGAGCAGTACTTC
j_gene: TRBJ1-1; v_gene: TRBV30; abundance: .; d_gene: TRBD1; CDR3aa: CAWSNRGTEAFF; CDR3nt: TGTGCCTGGAGTAACAGGGGGACTGAAGCTTTCTTT
j_gene: TRBJ1-2; v_gene: TRBV19; abundance: few; d_gene: TRBD1; CDR3aa: CASSIAETGNYGYTF; CDR3nt: TGTGCCAGTAGTATAGCCGAGACAGGGAACTATGGCTACACCTTC
j_gene: TRBJ1-3; v_gene: TRBV7-9; abundance: .; d_gene: .; CDR3aa: CSSSTSGQSSGNTIYF; CDR3nt: TGTTCCAGCAGCACCTCCGGACAGTCCTCTGGAAACACCATATATTTT
j_gene: TRBJ1-1; v_gene: TRBV28; abundance: once; d_gene: .; CDR3aa: CASSFPGGPNTEAFF; CDR3nt: TGTGCCAGCAGTTTTCCCGGGGGACCTAACACTGAAGCTTTCTTT
j_gene: TRBJ2-5; v_gene: TRBV7-9; abundance: .; d_gene: .; CDR3aa: CASSPIRGGSETQYF; CDR3nt: TGTGCCAGCAGCCCAATTAGGGGTGGTTCAGAGACCCAGTACTTC
j_gene: TRBJ1-5; v_gene: TRBV7-6; abundance: few; d_gene: TRBD1; CDR3aa: CASSLTGQGHNQPQHF; CDR3nt: TGTGCCAGCAGCTTAACAGGACAGGGACACAATCAGCCCCAGCATTTT
j_gene: TRBJ2-7; v_gene: TRBV2; abundance: .; d_gene: .; CDR3aa: CASSAAYEQYF; CDR3nt: TGTGCCAGCAGTGCAGCCTACGAGCAGTACTTC
j_gene: TRBJ1-2; v_gene: TRBV6-5; abundance: .; d_gene: TRBD1; CDR3aa: CASSRQGRDGYTF; CDR3nt: TGTGCCAGCAGTAGACAGGGTAGAGATGGCTACACCTTC
j_gene: TRBJ1-6; v_gene: TRBV6-5; abundance: .; d_gene: TRBD1; CDR3aa: CASSYSGQGHSPLHF; CDR3nt: TGTGCCAGCAGTTACTCGGGACAGGGGCATTCACCCCTCCACTTT
j_gene: TRBJ1-1; v_gene: TRBV5-6; abundance: .; d_gene: .; CDR3aa: CASSLAGERYTEAFF; CDR3nt: TGTGCCAGCAGCTTGGCTGGGGAGAGATACACTGAAGCTTTCTTT
j_gene: TRBJ2-7; v_gene: TRBV5-4; abundance: few; d_gene: TRBD1; CDR3aa: CASSLKTGSYEQYF; CDR3nt: TGTGCCAGCAGCTTAAAGACAGGGAGCTACGAGCAGTACTTC
j_gene: TRBJ2-3; v_gene: TRBV10-3; abundance: .; d_gene: TRBD2; CDR3aa: CAIQTSGGNTDTQYF; CDR3nt: TGTGCCATTCAGACTAGCGGGGGGAACACAGATACGCAGTATTTT
j_gene: TRBJ2-7; v_gene: TRBV7-8; abundance: .; d_gene: TRBD2; CDR3aa: CASSFSPSGYEQYF; CDR3nt: TGTGCCAGCAGCTTTTCTCCTAGCGGTTACGAGCAGTACTTC
j_gene: TRBJ2-1; v_gene: TRBV7-2; abundance: .; d_gene: .; CDR3aa: CASSLTTWDEQFF; CDR3nt: TGTGCCAGCAGCCTGACTACTTGGGATGAGCAGTTCTTC
j_gene: TRBJ2-1; v_gene: TRBV5-1; abundance: .; d_gene: TRBD1; CDR3aa: CASSPNIPGQVVHNEQFF; CDR3nt: TGCGCCAGCAGTCCGAACATTCCGGGACAGGTGGTCCACAATGAGCAGTTCTTC
j_gene: TRBJ2-3; v_gene: TRBV10-2; abundance: .; d_gene: TRBD2; CDR3aa: CASRSSSGGEDTQYF; CDR3nt: TGCGCCAGCAGGAGCTCTAGCGGGGGGGAAGATACGCAGTATTTT
j_gene: TRBJ2-1; v_gene: TRBV5-1; abundance: .; d_gene: TRBD1; CDR3aa: CASSYFPGTGLYNEQFF; CDR3nt: TGCGCCAGCAGTTATTTCCCCGGGACAGGGCTCTACAATGAGCAGTTCTTC
j_gene: TRBJ1-5; v_gene: TRBV19; abundance: .; d_gene: .; CDR3aa: CASSNRQADSNQPQHF; CDR3nt: TGTGCCAGTAGTAACCGACAGGCTGATAGCAATCAGCCCCAGCATTTT
j_gene: TRBJ2-2; v_gene: TRBV2; abundance: .; d_gene: .; CDR3aa: CASSGAGLGNTGELFF; CDR3nt: TGTGCCAGCAGTGGAGCGGGCCTGGGGAACACCGGGGAGCTGTTTTTT
j_gene: TRBJ2-7; v_gene: TRBV6-1; abundance: few; d_gene: TRBD1; CDR3aa: CASSPSDRERSLYF; CDR3nt: TGTGCCAGCAGTCCTTCGGACAGGGAAAGGAGTCTGTACTTC
j_gene: TRBJ1-2; v_gene: TRBV5-4; abundance: .; d_gene: .; CDR3aa: CASTLGGGRTNYGYTF; CDR3nt: TGTGCCAGCACGCTCGGGGGGGGCAGAACTAACTATGGCTACACCTTC
j_gene: TRBJ1-1; v_gene: TRBV6-5; abundance: .; d_gene: .; CDR3aa: CASSYSRGILNTEAFF; CDR3nt: TGTGCCAGCAGTTACTCTAGGGGCATTCTGAACACTGAAGCTTTCTTT
j_gene: TRBJ2-2; v_gene: TRBV4-1; abundance: .; d_gene: .; CDR3aa: CASSHDRQSSTGELFF; CDR3nt: TGCGCCAGCAGTCACGACAGACAAAGTAGCACCGGGGAGCTGTTTTTT
j_gene: TRBJ2-7; v_gene: TRBV5-1; abundance: .; d_gene: TRBD1; CDR3aa: CASRVGGGQGEEQYF; CDR3nt: TGCGCCAGCCGAGTGGGGGGTGGACAGGGCGAGGAGCAGTACTTC
j_gene: TRBJ1-5; v_gene: TRBV5-1; abundance: .; d_gene: TRBD1; CDR3aa: CASSQTGRDQPQHF; CDR3nt: TGCGCCAGCAGTCAGACAGGGCGGGATCAGCCCCAGCATTTT
j_gene: TRBJ2-3; v_gene: TRBV18; abundance: .; d_gene: .; CDR3aa: CASSPPADSDTQYF; CDR3nt: TGTGCCAGCTCACCACCTGCTGACTCAGATACGCAGTATTTT
j_gene: TRBJ2-7; v_gene: TRBV29-1; abundance: .; d_gene: TRBD1; CDR3aa: CSVEAGTGRVEQYF; CDR3nt: TGCAGCGTTGAAGCCGGGACAGGGAGGGTCGAGCAGTACTTC
j_gene: TRBJ2-1; v_gene: TRBV7-6; abundance: .; d_gene: TRBD2; CDR3aa: CASSFLAGGPVGNEQFF; CDR3nt: TGTGCCAGCAGCTTCCTAGCGGGAGGGCCGGTGGGAAATGAGCAGTTCTTC
j_gene: TRBJ1-1; v_gene: TRBV2; abundance: few; d_gene: TRBD1; CDR3aa: CASSKTGGNTEAFF; CDR3nt: TGTGCCAGCAGTAAGACAGGGGGAAACACTGAAGCTTTCTTT
j_gene: TRBJ2-5; v_gene: TRBV30; abundance: .; d_gene: .; CDR3aa: CAWSVGGETQYF; CDR3nt: TGTGCCTGGAGTGTGGGGGGAGAGACCCAGTACTTC
j_gene: TRBJ2-1; v_gene: TRBV7-8; abundance: .; d_gene: .; CDR3aa: CASSLGRDNEQFF; CDR3nt: TGTGCCAGCAGCTTAGGGAGGGACAATGAGCAGTTCTTC
j_gene: TRBJ1-1; v_gene: TRBV11-2; abundance: .; d_gene: .; CDR3aa: CASSSSLAGGRRPAFF; CDR3nt: TGTGCCAGCAGCTCCTCCCTCGCGGGGGGCAGGCGGCCAGCTTTCTTT
j_gene: TRBJ1-5; v_gene: TRBV6-5; abundance: .; d_gene: .; CDR3aa: CASSPVGARQPQHF; CDR3nt: TGTGCCAGCAGCCCCGTAGGGGCAAGACAGCCCCAGCATTTT
j_gene: TRBJ1-6; v_gene: TRBV7-8; abundance: .; d_gene: .; CDR3aa: CASSLEQNSPLHF; CDR3nt: TGTGCCAGCAGCTTAGAACAGAATTCACCCCTCCACTTT
j_gene: TRBJ2-1; v_gene: TRBV5-1; abundance: .; d_gene: .; CDR3aa: CASSLTGVSSYNEQFF; CDR3nt: TGCGCCAGCAGCTTGACGGGGGTTAGCTCCTACAATGAGCAGTTCTTC
j_gene: TRBJ1-1; v_gene: TRBV27; abundance: .; d_gene: .; CDR3aa: CASSSTNTEAFF; CDR3nt: TGTGCCAGCAGTTCCACAAACACTGAAGCTTTCTTT
j_gene: TRBJ2-7; v_gene: TRBV14; abundance: once; d_gene: TRBD1; CDR3aa: CASSHPRPGQGTYEQYF; CDR3nt: TGTGCCAGCAGCCATCCCCGGCCGGGACAGGGGACGTACGAGCAGTACTTC
j_gene: TRBJ1-3; v_gene: TRBV7-9; abundance: .; d_gene: .; CDR3aa: CSSTELVSGNTIYF; CDR3nt: TGTTCCAGCACCGAACTCGTCTCTGGAAACACCATATATTTT
j_gene: TRBJ1-2; v_gene: TRBV23-1; abundance: .; d_gene: .; CDR3aa: CASSQSYTQRHGYTF; CDR3nt: TGCGCCAGCAGTCAATCGTACACCCAGAGGCATGGCTACACCTTC
j_gene: TRBJ2-7; v_gene: TRBV28; abundance: .; d_gene: TRBD1; CDR3aa: CASSLLGQGGDEQYF; CDR3nt: TGTGCCAGCAGTTTATTGGGACAGGGCGGCGACGAGCAGTACTTC
j_gene: TRBJ1-6; v_gene: TRBV11-2; abundance: .; d_gene: TRBD1; CDR3aa: CASSLQGGNSPLHF; CDR3nt: TGTGCCAGCAGCTTACAGGGGGGCAATTCACCCCTCCACTTT
j_gene: TRBJ2-7; v_gene: TRBV30; abundance: .; d_gene: TRBD1; CDR3aa: CAWIADRGHHSYEQYF; CDR3nt: TGTGCCTGGATAGCGGACAGGGGGCACCACTCCTACGAGCAGTACTTC
j_gene: TRBJ2-3; v_gene: TRBV19; abundance: .; d_gene: TRBD1; CDR3aa: CASSWDRVADTQYF; CDR3nt: TGTGCCAGTAGTTGGGACAGGGTAGCAGATACGCAGTATTTT
j_gene: TRBJ1-1; v_gene: TRBV5-1; abundance: .; d_gene: .; CDR3aa: CASSLGLDSEAFF; CDR3nt: TGCGCCAGCAGCTTGGGGTTAGACAGCGAAGCTTTCTTT
j_gene: TRBJ1-1; v_gene: TRBV7-9; abundance: .; d_gene: TRBD1; CDR3aa: CASSLGGQRNTEAFF; CDR3nt: TGTGCCAGCAGCTTAGGGGGACAGAGGAACACTGAAGCTTTCTTT
j_gene: TRBJ1-4; v_gene: TRBV18; abundance: .; d_gene: TRBD1; CDR3aa: CASSPTPGQGYLTNEKLFF; CDR3nt: TGTGCCAGCTCACCCACGCCGGGACAGGGGTATCTGACTAATGAAAAACTGTTTTTT
j_gene: TRBJ2-7; v_gene: TRBV5-5; abundance: .; d_gene: TRBD2; CDR3aa: CASSLLGGRVYEQYF; CDR3nt: TGTGCCAGCAGCCTGCTGGGCGGGAGGGTCTACGAGCAGTACTTC
j_gene: TRBJ1-1; v_gene: TRBV7-9; abundance: .; d_gene: .; CDR3aa: CASSLSDGDTEAFF; CDR3nt: TGTGCCAGCAGCTTGTCCGACGGGGACACTGAAGCTTTCTTT
j_gene: TRBJ2-1; v_gene: TRBV11-2; abundance: .; d_gene: TRBD2; CDR3aa: CASQTPGGPEQFF; CDR3nt: TGTGCCAGTCAAACGCCGGGGGGGCCTGAGCAGTTCTTC
j_gene: TRBJ1-1; v_gene: TRBV7-9; abundance: few; d_gene: .; CDR3aa: CASTIRGLNTEAFF; CDR3nt: TGTGCCAGCACCATCAGGGGCCTGAACACTGAAGCTTTCTTT
j_gene: TRBJ2-3; v_gene: TRBV11-3; abundance: .; d_gene: TRBD2; CDR3aa: CASSSSGRADTQYF; CDR3nt: TGTGCCAGCAGCTCTAGCGGGAGGGCAGATACGCAGTATTTT